A single sample gave rise to the 30 T cell receptor beta chains below, sequenced in a study of T cells in Graves' hyperthyroidism and ophthalmopathy. TCR beta CDR3 region amplification was performed from RNA transcripts. The primer set for the first-round RT-PCR of the TCR CDR3 was HTBI. TCRdb reprocessed the multiplex PCR reads with MiXCR, giving one entry per CDR3 protein. The sample consists of 350,000 to 400,000 distinct CDR3 sequences, about 18% of them appearing once. Input material: blood. The receptors come from a man in his late teens or twenties with Graves' ophthalmopathy.

This clonotype turned up a few times. The chain combines TRBV6-1 with TRBJ2-1; TRBD2 matches 7 bases. Trimming took 8 bases from V and 7 from J; bases not matched to a gene: 17. Germline-derived CDR1 and CDR2 are MNHNS and SASEGT. The CDR3 is 16 residues long. Written as DNA, the CDR3 is TGTGCCAGCGTCCCCCGGGGGGTCGGATACGGGAATGAGCAGTTCTTC. Its translation is CASVPRGVGYGNEQFF.

In its sample, this clonotype was seen many times. The gene calls are TRBV18 and TRBJ1-1; TRBD1 might be the D (5 bases). This CDR3 spans 14 amino acids. Germline-derived CDR1 and CDR2 are KGHSH and LQKENI. V lost 3 bases and J lost 7, with 15 bases in between. The CDR3 region has the DNA TGTGCCAGCTCACCGGACGGGGGGACTAATGAAGCTTTCTTT. It encodes CASSPDGGTNEAFF. The variable domain in full, with the rest retrieved from reference TRBV18 and TRBJ1-1, is NAGVMQNPRHLVRRRGQEARLRCSPMKGHSHVYWYRQLPEEGLKFMVYLQKENIIDESGMPKERFSAEFPKEGPSILRIQQVVRGDSAAYFCASSPDGGTNEAFFGQGTRLTVV.

This clonotype was counted at least ten times. J is TRBJ1-6 and V is TRBV5-1, with D uncertain. Deletions cut 0 bases from V and 5 bases from J, with 6 bases between. The CDR3 covers 14 residues. Germline V gene data show CDR1 as SGHRS and CDR2 as YFSETQ. The CDR3 DNA follows: TGCGCCAGCAGCTTGGTCGGGGATAATTCACCCCTCCACTTT. This gives the protein CASSLVGDNSPLHF.

In this sample, this clonotype turned up many times. The V and J genes are TRBV5-1 and TRBJ2-1; either TRBD1 or TRBD2 may supply D (5 bases each). Trimming stripped 0 bases from V and 6 bases from J, with 16 bases between. Germline loops: CDR1 SGHRS, CDR2 YFSETQ. The CDR3 runs 16 residues. This CDR3 is CASSLEPQGVGNEQFF. The CDR3 nucleotides are TGCGCCAGCAGCTTGGAACCCCAGGGAGTCGGCAATGAGCAGTTCTTC.

As regards this clonotype: A much larger clone sits a single nucleotide away, making a read error possible. The chain uses TRBV28 and TRBJ2-5; unclear D gene. The CDR3 consists of 13 residues. V was shortened by 5 bases and J by 9 bases, with 16 bases between the two germline ends. Germline V gene data show CDR1 as MDHEN and CDR2 as SYDVKM. The CDR3 coding sequence is TGTGCCAGCAGTCCCAGGTCCCCGGAGTCCCAGTACTTC. It translates to CASSPRSPESQYF.

The J gene is TRBJ2-3, the V gene TRBV6-2 or TRBV6-3; D call uncertain. Germline V lookup: CDR1 MNHEY, CDR2 SVGEGT. V was shortened by 10 bases and J by 0 bases, with 8 bases between the two germline ends. The CDR3 has 12 amino acids. This CDR3 reads CATADSTDTQYF. CDR3 in DNA: TGTGCCACTGCGGACAGCACAGATACGCAGTATTTT.

The J gene is TRBJ1-1, the V gene TRBV6-1; D unresolved. In germline, CDR1 is MNHNS, CDR2 SASEGT. With 1 base removed from V and 6 bases from J, the gap between germline ends came to 9 bases. The length of the CDR3 is 13 residues. The CDR3 here is CASSEVKSPEAFF. The CDR3 bases are TGTGCCAGCAGTGAAGTTAAAAGTCCTGAAGCTTTCTTT.

In its sample, this clonotype was seen many times. The chain is built from TRBV6-1 and TRBJ2-7, with TRBD1 matching over 9 bases. This CDR3 contains 14 residues. J was trimmed by 1 base and V by 11 bases; bases with no gene match: 9. The germline V gene encodes CDR1 MNHNS and CDR2 SASEGT. This chain's CDR3 is CAVPGQGNSYEQYF. The DNA of the CDR3 is TGTGCCGTACCGGGACAGGGTAATTCCTACGAGCAGTACTTC.

This clonotype has a count of ten or more. The V call is TRBV9, the J call TRBJ2-5; 12 bases align to TRBD2. CDR3 length: 16 amino acids. The germline CDR1 and CDR2 sequences are SGDLS and YYNGEE. V lost 0 bases and J lost 1; bases outside the gene matches: 1. DNA of the CDR3: TGTGCCAGCAGCGTAGGGACTAGCGGGACCCAAGAGACCCAGTACTTC. It is translated as CASSVGTSGTQETQYF.

About this clonotype: No conserved phenylalanine or tryptophan ends this CDR3, so it is likely a read error. The V call is TRBV18, the J call TRBJ1-5; 7 nucleotides align to TRBD1. CDR1 is KGHSH and CDR2 is LQKENI in the germline V gene. The CDR3 is 15 amino acids. Written as DNA, the CDR3 is TGTGCTAGCTCACGAACAGGGGTCGCTGATCAGCCCCAGCATCTT. Translation: CASSRTGVADQPQHL.

The rearrangement uses TRBV10-3 and TRBJ1-1, with D unresolved. The CDR3 totals 12 residues. Between the trimmed V and J ends, which lost 2 bases and 3 bases, there was a span of 4 bases. Germline CDR1 and CDR2: ENHRY and SYGVKD. The CDR3 here is CAISEPDTEAFF. The CDR3 DNA follows: TGTGCCATCAGTGAGCCGGACACTGAAGCTTTCTTT.

The chain links TRBV10-3 to TRBJ2-5, with D perhaps TRBD1 (6 bases). The germline V gene encodes CDR1 ENHRY and CDR2 SYGVKD. The CDR3 spans 13 residues. Trimming removed 6 bases from V and 2 bases from J, with 10 bases in between. The CDR3 DNA reads as TGTGCCATCAGCGAGGGGGTGCAAGAGACCCAGTACTTC. The encoded protein is CAISEGVQETQYF.

At least ten counts were recorded for this clonotype. The gene calls are TRBV27 and TRBJ2-5; 8 bases map to TRBD1. The ends lost 9 bases at V and 5 bases at J; junction bases unmatched: 17. CDR3 size: 16 residues. Germline CDR1 and CDR2: MNHEY and SMNVEV (reference sequence). CDR3 in DNA: TGTGCCAGTAGATTATCAGGGGGCCAAGTGGTGGAGACCCAGTACTTC. Amino acid sequence: CASRLSGGQVVETQYF.

In this sample, this clonotype turned up many times. The gene calls are TRBV2 and TRBJ2-1, with TRBD2 matching 7 bases. The ends lost 5 bases at V and 7 bases at J; junction bases unmatched: 8. The CDR3 runs 14 residues. The V gene's germline CDR1 is SNHLY and CDR2 FYNNEI. CDR3 in amino acids: CASSWGREGNEQFF. The CDR3, as DNA: TGTGCCAGCAGTTGGGGGAGGGAAGGGAATGAGCAGTTCTTC.

In this sample, this clonotype turned up many times. This chain joins TRBV11-2 and TRBJ1-6; 8 nucleotides agree with TRBD1. Trimming removed 4 bases from V and 9 bases from J; junction bases left unmatched: 14. The length of the CDR3 is 17 residues. Germline assignment: CDR1 SGHAT and CDR2 FQNNGV. In DNA, the CDR3 is TGTGCCAGCAGCTCCTTGCAGGGGGCGGAAGGTGGTTCACCCCTCCACTTT. The encoded protein is CASSSLQGAEGGSPLHF.

This clonotype was recorded at least ten times. The chain carries TRBV5-1 and TRBJ1-1; 7 bases align to TRBD1. This CDR3 is built from 18 residues. V lost 0 bases, J lost 2 bases, and 13 bases stayed unmatched. Germline V gene lookup returns CDR1 SGHRS and CDR2 YFSETQ. The chain's CDR3 is CASSLAAGSTGLNTEAFF. The CDR3 coding sequence is TGCGCCAGCAGCTTGGCTGCTGGGTCGACAGGGTTAAACACTGAAGCTTTCTTT. Using reference TRBV5-1 and TRBJ1-1 for the parts outside the CDR3, the full variable domain is KAGVTQTPRYLIKTRGQQVTLSCSPISGHRSVSWYQQTPGQGLQFLFEYFSETQRNKGNFPGRFSGRQFSNSRSEMNVSTLELGDSALYLCASSLAAGSTGLNTEAFFGQGTRLTVV.

The chain carries TRBV4-1 and TRBJ1-3; the D gene is possibly TRBD1 (6 bases). From germline, CDR1 is MGHRA and CDR2 YSYEKL. Trimming stripped 1 base from V and 0 bases from J, with 13 bases between. This CDR3 is 17 amino acids long. CDR3 DNA sequence: TGCGCCAGCAGCCAAGGTGTACAGGGACCCTCTGGAAACACCATATATTTT. Translated, it gives CASSQGVQGPSGNTIYF.

This clonotype was seen a handful of times. The rearrangement uses TRBV12-3 or TRBV12-4 and TRBJ1-3, with 7 bases that match TRBD1. The CDR3 is made up of 15 amino acids. Unmatched junction bases numbered 13, after V lost 6 bases and J lost 8 bases. The DNA for the CDR3 is TGTGCCAGCAGCTACCCGGGACAGTTGACGGACACCATATATTTT. Protein: CASSYPGQLTDTIYF.

This clonotype came up a few times. The V and J genes are TRBV2 and TRBJ1-4; 7 positions match TRBD1. Per the germline V gene, CDR1 is SNHLY and CDR2 is FYNNEI. The V segment lost 8 bases and the J segment 0 bases; nucleotides outside the gene matches: 6. The CDR3 loop spans 15 amino acids. This chain's CDR3 is CASQGQSATNEKLFF. In DNA, the CDR3 is TGTGCCAGCCAGGGACAGAGCGCAACTAATGAAAAACTGTTTTTT.

The chain recombines TRBV7-9 with TRBJ1-1; 9 nucleotides line up with TRBD1. The CDR3 runs 18 residues. Germline loops: CDR1 SEHNR, CDR2 FQNEAQ (reference sequence). Unmatched junction bases numbered 13, after V lost 5 bases and J lost 0 bases. Here the CDR3 DNA reads TGTGCCAGCAGCCCCGGGACAGGGTTTGTAGACATGAACACTGAAGCTTTCTTT. This translates into CASSPGTGFVDMNTEAFF.

This clonotype was observed many times. V and J are TRBV18 and TRBJ2-3, with D possibly being TRBD1 or TRBD2 (5 bases each). Trimming left V 2 bases short and J 6 bases short, with 12 bases between. The CDR3 length is 14 residues. Germline CDR1 KGHSH, CDR2 LQKENI. CDR3 in amino acids: CASSPNRGGDTQYF. In nucleotides, the CDR3 is TGTGCCAGCTCACCAAACCGGGGCGGGGATACGCAGTATTTT.

J is TRBJ1-3 and V is TRBV7-2; the match to TRBD1 covers 10 bases. CDR1 is SGHTA and CDR2 is FQGNSA in the germline V gene. With V trimmed by 3 bases and J by 0 bases, 5 bases remained unmatched. CDR3 length equals 17 residues. CDR3 nucleotide sequence: TGTGCCAGCAGCTTCTGGGACAGGGGCCTCTCTGGAAACACCATATATTTT. Its protein product is CASSFWDRGLSGNTIYF.

The chain carries TRBV14 and TRBJ1-1, with 7 bases fitting TRBD1. The trim removed 2 bases at V and 7 bases at J, leaving 7 bases unmatched. CDR1 is SGHDN and CDR2 is FVKESK in the germline V gene. The CDR3 extends over 14 amino acids. The CDR3 spells CASSQLGQGGEAFF. Here the CDR3 DNA reads TGTGCCAGCAGCCAATTAGGCCAGGGGGGTGAAGCTTTCTTT.

V gene TRBV25-1 combines with J gene TRBJ2-3, with TRBD2 matching 9 bases. CDR1 and CDR2 from the germline V gene are MGHDK and SYGVNS. With 4 bases clipped from V and 3 bases from J, the junction kept 14 bases outside the gene matches. This CDR3 is built from 18 residues. The DNA for the CDR3 is TGTGCCAGCAGTGCCTCGGTTGTTATAGCGGGGGCGACAGATACGCAGTATTTT. Its protein product is CASSASVVIAGATDTQYF.

The CDR3 here is CASRRTGVGIYNEQFF. DNA for the CDR3: TGTGCCAGCAGGAGGACAGGGGTGGGCATTTACAATGAGCAGTTCTTC. The chain joins TRBV27 to TRBJ2-1, with 9 bases that match TRBD1. The germline CDR1 and CDR2 sequences are MNHEY and SMNVEV (reference sequence). The ends lost 6 bases at V and 4 bases at J; junction bases unmatched: 10. The CDR3 has 16 amino acids.

The chain employs TRBV7-9 and TRBJ2-1; D may match TRBD1 or TRBD2 (6 bases each). CDR1 SEHNR and CDR2 FQNEAQ come from the germline V gene (reference sequence). The ends were cut back, 1 base at V and 9 bases at J, with 13 bases in the middle. The length of the CDR3 is 14 residues. CDR3 in DNA: TGTGCCAGCAGCTTAGTTGGGGGGCGGGGTGAGCAGTTCTTC. Protein: CASSLVGGRGEQFF. Full variable domain (missing parts from reference TRBV7-9 and TRBJ2-1): DTGVSQNPRHKITKRGQNVTFRCDPISEHNRLYWYRQTLGQGPEFLTYFQNEAQLEKSRLLSDRFSAERPKGSFSTLEIQRTEQGDSAMYLCASSLVGGRGEQFFGPGTRLTVL.

This clonotype was counted many times. The V and J genes are TRBV5-1 and TRBJ1-1; perhaps TRBD1 as D (6 bases). Germline CDR1 and CDR2: SGHRS and YFSETQ. V was cut by 6 bases and J by 0 bases, with 12 bases left in between. The CDR3 totals 14 residues. The DNA of the CDR3 is TGCGCCAGCACGCAGACAGGAGTGAACACTGAAGCTTTCTTT. Translating gives CASTQTGVNTEAFF.

There are many counts of this clonotype. This chain joins TRBV12-3 or TRBV12-4 and TRBJ1-2; tentatively, D is TRBD1 (5 bases). Trimming shortened V by 2 bases and J by 6 bases, and 10 bases separated the two germline ends. The CDR3 runs 13 residues. CDR3 sequence: CASSLRQGDGYTF. The DNA of the CDR3 is TGTGCCAGCAGTTTACGGCAGGGTGATGGCTACACCTTC.

This clonotype has a handful of counts. The junction and the germline gene differ at one end; a read error may be behind it. The chain combines TRBV7-9 with TRBJ2-1, with D tentatively TRBD2 (7 bases). The CDR3 is 16 residues long. The germline V gene encodes CDR1 SEHNR and CDR2 FQNEAQ (reference sequence). CDR3 bases: TGCGCCAGCAGTGGCCCGGGGGGCCATCCTTACAATGAGCAGTTCTTC. It specifies CASSGPGGHPYNEQFF.

This clonotype was found a few times. The chain is built from TRBV20-1 and TRBJ1-2; possibly TRBD1 for D (5 bases). Germline CDR1 and CDR2: DFQATT and SNEGSKA (reference sequence). This CDR3 spans 13 amino acids. V was clipped by 8 bases and J by 0 bases, with 13 bases between them. CDR3 coding DNA: TGCAGTCCACTAGGGGTTACTAACTATGGCTACACCTTC. Its translation is CSPLGVTNYGYTF.